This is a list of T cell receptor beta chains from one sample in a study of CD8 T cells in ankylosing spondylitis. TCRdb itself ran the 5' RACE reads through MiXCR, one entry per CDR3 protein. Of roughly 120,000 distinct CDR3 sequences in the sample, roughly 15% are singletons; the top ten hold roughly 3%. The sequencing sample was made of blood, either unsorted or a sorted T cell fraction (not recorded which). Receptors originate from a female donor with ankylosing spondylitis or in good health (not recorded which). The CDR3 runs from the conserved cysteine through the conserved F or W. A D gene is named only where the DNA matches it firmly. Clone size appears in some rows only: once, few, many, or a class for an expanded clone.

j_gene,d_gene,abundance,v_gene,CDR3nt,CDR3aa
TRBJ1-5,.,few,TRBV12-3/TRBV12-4,TGTGCCAGCAGCTCGACGATGAGCAGCCCCGTAAGACCCCAGCATTTT,CASSSTMSSPVRPQHF
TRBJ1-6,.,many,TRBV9,TGTGCCAGCAGCCCGTTGAATTCGGATTCACCCCTCCACTTT,CASSPLNSDSPLHF
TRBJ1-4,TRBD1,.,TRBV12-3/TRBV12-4,TGTGCCAGCAGTTTAGACCAGGGGGCGGCGGATGAAAAACTGTTTTTT,CASSLDQGAADEKLFF
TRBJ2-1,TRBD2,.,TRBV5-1,TGCGCCAGCAGCCACCGTGCGGGACTAAATGAGCAGTTCTTC,CASSHRAGLNEQFF
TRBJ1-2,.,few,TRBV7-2,TGTGCCAGCAGCTTAAACAGGGTTAACTATGGCTACACCTTC,CASSLNRVNYGYTF
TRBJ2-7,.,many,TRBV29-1,TGCAGCGTTGACCTTGGGGGAACCTACGAGCAGTACTTC,CSVDLGGTYEQYF
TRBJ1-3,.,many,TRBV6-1,TGTGCCAGCAGTGAGGTGATTACTGGAAACACCATATATTTT,CASSEVITGNTIYF
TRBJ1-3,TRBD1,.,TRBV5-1,TGCGCCAGCACCCAGGGACAGACCTCTGGAAACACCATATATTTT,CASTQGQTSGNTIYF
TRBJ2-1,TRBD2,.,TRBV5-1,TGCGCCAGCAGCCCTGGGACTAGCGGGATTGGGTATAATGAGCAGTTCTTC,CASSPGTSGIGYNEQFF
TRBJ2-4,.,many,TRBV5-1,TGCGCCAGCTCTTACTCCCCAGGGTCTGAAAACATTCAGTACTTC,CASSYSPGSENIQYF
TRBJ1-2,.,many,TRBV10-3,TGTGCCATCAGTGAGTCTTCTGGGGGCAACTATGGCTACACCTTC,CAISESSGGNYGYTF
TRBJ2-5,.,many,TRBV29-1,TGCAGCGTTGAAGGACTGGTACAAGAGACCCAGTACTTC,CSVEGLVQETQYF
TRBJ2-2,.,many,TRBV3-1,TGTGCCAGCAGCCAAGGGGGGGCGGACACCGGGGAGCTGTTTTTT,CASSQGGADTGELFF
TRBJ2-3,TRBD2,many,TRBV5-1,TGCGCCAGCAGCTTGGTGGGACTAGCGGGAGTGGCAGATACGCAGTATTTT,CASSLVGLAGVADTQYF
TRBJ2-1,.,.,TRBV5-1,TGCGCCAGCAGCTTGGAGGGGACAAGCTCCTACAATGAGCAGTTCTTC,CASSLEGTSSYNEQFF
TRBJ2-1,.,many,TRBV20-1,TGCAGTGCTAGAGCAATGTATGGGGGGAGGTGGGACAATGAGCAGTTCTTC,CSARAMYGGRWDNEQFF
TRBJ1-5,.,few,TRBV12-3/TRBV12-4,TGTGCCAGCAGCCCTGACGAGGGTCAGCCCCAGCATTTT,CASSPDEGQPQHF
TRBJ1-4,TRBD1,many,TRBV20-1,TGCAGTGCTCCTCCTGGGGGGACAGGGTACGAAAAACTGTTTTTT,CSAPPGGTGYEKLFF
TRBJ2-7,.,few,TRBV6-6,TGTGCCAGCAGCCGGGGACTGGCCTACGAGCAGTACTTC,CASSRGLAYEQYF
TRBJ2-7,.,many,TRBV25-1,TGTGCCAGCACCGCGGGACAGCCCTACGAGCAGTACTTC,CASTAGQPYEQYF
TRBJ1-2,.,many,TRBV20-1,TGCAGTGCTAGCCCAGGGAACTATGGCTACACCTTC,CSASPGNYGYTF
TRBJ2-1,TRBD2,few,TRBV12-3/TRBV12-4,TGTGCCATCCCAAGGGGCCGGGGGGGCTTTGAGCAGTTCTTC,CAIPRGRGGFEQFF
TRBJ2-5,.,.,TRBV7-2,TGTGCCAGCAGCTTAGATGTCAGCCTGGAGACCCAGTACTTC,CASSLDVSLETQYF
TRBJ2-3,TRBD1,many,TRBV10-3,TGTGCCATCAATAGACAGGGCGGAACAGATACGCAGTATTTT,CAINRQGGTDTQYF
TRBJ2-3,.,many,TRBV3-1,TGTGCCAGCAGGAGGGCGGGACCAACAGATACGCAGTATTTT,CASRRAGPTDTQYF
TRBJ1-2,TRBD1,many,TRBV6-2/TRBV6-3,TGTGCCAGCAACCGGGACAGCTTTTACTATGGCTACACCTTC,CASNRDSFYYGYTF
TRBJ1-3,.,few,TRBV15,TGTGCCACCAGCAACCAAGAAAACACCATATATTTT,CATSNQENTIYF
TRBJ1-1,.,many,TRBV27,TGTGCCAGCAACAAAGGGGTCGAAGCTTTCTTT,CASNKGVEAFF
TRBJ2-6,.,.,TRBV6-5,TGTGCCAGTCTCTCTGGGGCCAACGTCCTGACTTTC,CASLSGANVLTF
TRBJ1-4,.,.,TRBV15,TGTGCCACCAGCAGAGATGTTGATGAAAAACTGTTTTTT,CATSRDVDEKLFF
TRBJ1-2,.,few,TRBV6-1,TGTGCCAGCAGGGTTAACTATGGCTACACCTTC,CASRVNYGYTF
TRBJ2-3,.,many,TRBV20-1,TGCAGTGCTAGAGACCCTTCTTTAGATACGCAGTATTTT,CSARDPSLDTQYF
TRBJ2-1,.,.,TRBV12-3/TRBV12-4,TGTGCCAGCAGTTTGGGGGAAAGGGGTAACTACAATGAGCAGTTCTTC,CASSLGERGNYNEQFF
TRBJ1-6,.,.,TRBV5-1,TGCGCCAGCAGGGGTCCTAATTCACCCCTCCACTTT,CASRGPNSPLHF
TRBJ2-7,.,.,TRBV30,TGTGCCTGGAGAAGCAGCTACGAGCAGTACTTC,CAWRSSYEQYF
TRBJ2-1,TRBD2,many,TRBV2,TGTGCCAGCAGTAGACGTAGCGGGGTGACCTACAATGAGCAGTTCTTC,CASSRRSGVTYNEQFF
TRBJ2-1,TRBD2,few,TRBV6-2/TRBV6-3,TGTGCCAGCAGTTACCCGACTAGCGGGGGAATGGAGCAGTTCTTC,CASSYPTSGGMEQFF
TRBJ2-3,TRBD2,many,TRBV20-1,TGCAGTGGGGGAGGGAGTTTCGCAGATACGCAGTATTTT,CSGGGSFADTQYF
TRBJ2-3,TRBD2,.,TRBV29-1,TGCAGCTCGGGACTAGCGGGAGAGGGCACAGATACGCAGTATTTT,CSSGLAGEGTDTQYF
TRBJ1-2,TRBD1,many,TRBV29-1,TGCAGCGTCGAGGTAGGGGGCCGGAACTATGGCTACACCTTC,CSVEVGGRNYGYTF
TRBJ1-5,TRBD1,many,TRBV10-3,TGTGCCATCAGTGAAGGGACAGGGGACAATCAGCCCCAGCATTTT,CAISEGTGDNQPQHF
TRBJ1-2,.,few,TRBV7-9,TGTGCCAGCAGCTTAGGGATGGGGGGGTTCGGCTACACCTTC,CASSLGMGGFGYTF
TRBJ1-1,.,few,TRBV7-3,TGTGCCAGCAGCTGGTACAGCGGGACTGAAGCTTTCTTT,CASSWYSGTEAFF
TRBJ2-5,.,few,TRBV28,TGTGCCAGCAGTCCTAATCCGGGGCAAGAGACCCAGTACTTC,CASSPNPGQETQYF
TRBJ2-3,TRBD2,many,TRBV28,TGTGCCAGCAGTTCGGGGGGAACAGATACGCAGTATTTT,CASSSGGTDTQYF
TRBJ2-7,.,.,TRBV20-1,TGCAGTGCTCCGATTTTAAACGAGCAGTACTTC,CSAPILNEQYF
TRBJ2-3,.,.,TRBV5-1,TGCGCCAGCAGCTTCGAGGTTGGGCGGGATTATACGCAGTATTTT,CASSFEVGRDYTQYF
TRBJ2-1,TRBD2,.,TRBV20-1,TGCAGTGCCCCCGGACTAGCGGATTACAATGAGCAGTTCTTC,CSAPGLADYNEQFF
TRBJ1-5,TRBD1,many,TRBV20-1,TGCAGTGCTAGAGTGTTGGGAGGGGGCACGGGTCAGCCCCAGCATTTT,CSARVLGGGTGQPQHF
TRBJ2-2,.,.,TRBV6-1,TGTGCCAGCATCAAGCCGCGGACCGGGGAGCTGTTTTTT,CASIKPRTGELFF